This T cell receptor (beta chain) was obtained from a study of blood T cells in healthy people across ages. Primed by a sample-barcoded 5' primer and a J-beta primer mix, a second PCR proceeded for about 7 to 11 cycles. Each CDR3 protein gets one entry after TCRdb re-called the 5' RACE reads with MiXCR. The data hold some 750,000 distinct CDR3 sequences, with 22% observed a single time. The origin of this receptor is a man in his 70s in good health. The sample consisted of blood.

The CDR3 loop is CASLAGGSYNEQFF. The DNA for the CDR3 is TGTGCCAGTTTGGCAGGGGGCTCCTACAATGAGCAGTTCTTC. This chain connects TRBV6-2 or TRBV6-3 to TRBJ2-1, with TRBD1 matching over 7 bases. The CDR3 totals 14 residues. CDR1 is MNHEY, CDR2 SVGEGT, per germline. The ends lost 9 bases at V and 0 bases at J; junction bases unmatched: 5.